This is a list of T cell receptor beta chains from one sample in a study of preoperative IRX-2 immunotherapy in early breast cancer. Sequenced by immunoSEQ multiplex PCR; TCRdb stores in-frame clones only, minus some. The sample records under 35,000 clones, 65% to 85% being singletons. The specimen was collected from a patient treated with IRX-2 immunotherapy. Every receptor here comes from a human donor with breast cancer. Both conserved end residues are part of each CDR3. Each record gives: D gene, clone size, V gene, J gene, CDR3 protein, CDR3 DNA. A D gene is named only where the DNA matches it firmly. Some rows have no size entry. The others give once, few or many, or a class for an expanded clone.

.	.	TRBV6-8	TRBJ1-5	CASSPQGNQPQHF	TGTGCCAGCAGTCCTCAGGGGAATCAGCCCCAGCATTTT
.	.	TRBV7-8	TRBJ1-5	CASSSTGNQPQHF	TGTGCCAGCAGCTCAACAGGGAATCAGCCCCAGCATTTT
TRBD1	.	TRBV19	TRBJ2-7	CASSIGDRGVYEQYF	TGTGCCAGTAGTATCGGGGACAGGGGAGTCTACGAGCAGTACTTC
.	few	TRBV12-2	TRBJ2-6	CASRLGSGPGANVLTF	TGTGCAAGTCGCTTAGGTTCGGGGCCTGGGGCCAACGTCCTGACTTTC
.	once	TRBV28	TRBJ1-2	CASTTLGLNYGYTF	TGTGCCAGCACTACCTTGGGGCTTAACTATGGCTACACCTTC
.	.	TRBV30	TRBJ2-5	CAWIYKSGGETQYF	TGTGCCTGGATATATAAGTCGGGTGGGGAGACCCAGTACTTC
TRBD2	.	TRBV19	TRBJ2-3	CASSIGGGRADTQYF	TGTGCCAGTAGTATAGGCGGGGGGCGCGCAGATACGCAGTATTTT
.	.	TRBV6-8	TRBJ1-5	CASSSDRNQPQHF	TGTGCCAGCAGCTCCGACAGGAATCAGCCCCAGCATTTT
TRBD1	once	TRBV19	TRBJ1-5	CASSDRGQGADQPQHF	TGTGCCAGTAGTGACCGGGGACAGGGGGCGGATCAGCCCCAGCATTTT
.	once	TRBV28	TRBJ1-5	CASSSPLAIQGGNQPQHF	TGTGCCAGCAGTTCCCCTCTGGCTATACAGGGAGGCAATCAGCCCCAGCATTTT
TRBD2	.	TRBV30	TRBJ2-1	CAWSLREGIGEQFF	TGTGCCTGGAGTTTACGGGAGGGGATTGGTGAGCAGTTCTTC
TRBD1	.	TRBV29-1	TRBJ1-1	CSGGQGVNTEAFF	TGCAGCGGGGGACAGGGTGTGAACACTGAAGCTTTCTTT
.	few	TRBV6-8	TRBJ2-5	CASSKRSGETQYF	TGTGCCAGCAGTAAACGGTCTGGAGAGACCCAGTACTTC
.	once	TRBV28	TRBJ2-5	CASSFHGGASQTQYF	TGTGCCAGCAGTTTCCATGGGGGGGCGAGCCAGACCCAGTACTTC
.	.	TRBV6-8	TRBJ2-2	CASNLYRELGAGELFF	TGTGCCAGCAACCTTTACAGGGAGCTTGGGGCCGGGGAGCTGTTTTTT
.	.	TRBV29-1	TRBJ1-5	CSVEDRPGQPQHF	TGCAGCGTTGAAGATAGGCCGGGGCAGCCCCAGCATTTT